These 7 T cell receptor beta chains were all obtained from the same sample, sequenced in a study of blood T cell repertoires in COVID-19. Measured with immunoSEQ multiplex PCR; TCRdb has only the in-frame clones, and not every one. The sample comprises roughly 91,000 clones, around 82% of which are singletons, and approximately 1.3% rests with the top ten. What was sequenced was peripheral blood. These receptors all come from a woman aged 80 or over with acute or convalescent COVID-19.

The V and J genes are TRBV6-5 and TRBJ1-1; TRBD1 might be the D (5 bases). Germline V CDR1 and CDR2: MNHEY, SVGAGI. Trimming took 9 bases from V and 10 from J, leaving 15 bases between them. This CDR3 region has 11 residues. CDR3 coding DNA: TGTGCCAGTCGGGGACTACAATCAGCTTTCTTT. Amino acid sequence: CASRGLQSAFF.

The gene calls are TRBV6-1 and TRBJ1-5; 7 bases match TRBD1. Trimming removed 3 bases from V and 2 bases from J; junction bases left unmatched: 10. This CDR3 has 17 amino acids. Germline V lookup: CDR1 MNHNS, CDR2 SASEGT. Here the CDR3 DNA reads TGTGCCAGCAGTGAGAACAGGGGAAGTAAGGGCAATCAGCCCCAGCATTTT. Amino acid sequence: CASSENRGSKGNQPQHF.

This rearrangement joins TRBV7-9 to TRBJ1-4; 7 bases agree with TRBD1. J gave up 4 bases and V 5 bases, and 4 bases lay outside the gene matches. This CDR3 is built from 14 residues. Germline V gives CDR1 SEHNR, CDR2 FQNEAQ (reference sequence). The CDR3 is CASSLRDSNEKLFF. CDR3 bases: TGTGCCAGCAGCCTCAGGGACAGTAATGAAAAACTGTTTTTT.

This chain uses TRBV4-2 with TRBJ1-3; tentatively, D is TRBD1 (6 bases). Germline V CDR1 and CDR2: LGHNA, YNFKEQ. V gave up 0 bases and J gave up 0 bases, with 15 bases separating them. The CDR3 length is 18 residues. The CDR3 DNA follows: TGTGCCAGCAGCCAAGATCCGGACAGAATAAGCTCTGGAAACACCATATATTTT. Translated, it gives CASSQDPDRISSGNTIYF.

This chain uses TRBV6-5 with TRBJ2-2; D is unresolved. V lost 6 bases to trimming and J lost 1 base, with 9 bases between them. Germline CDR1 MNHEY, CDR2 SVGAGI. The CDR3 covers 14 residues. CDR3 sequence: CASRGSRNTGELFF. CDR3 DNA sequence: TGTGCCAGCAGGGGTAGCAGGAACACCGGGGAGCTGTTTTTT.

This clone was counted between two and nine times. The J gene is TRBJ1-2, the V gene TRBV7-2; 9 nucleotides match TRBD1. The CDR3 contains 13 residues. CDR1 is SGHTA and CDR2 is FQGNSA in the germline V gene. V lost 5 bases and J lost 8; bases outside the gene matches: 6. The CDR3, as DNA: TGTGCCAGCAGCCGGGACAGGGTGCGAGGCTACACCTTC. Its protein product is CASSRDRVRGYTF.

The chain joins TRBV5-4 to TRBJ1-5; 7 bases fit TRBD1. V lost 5 bases to trimming and J lost 5 bases; unmatched junction nucleotides: 7. CDR1 is SGHNT, CDR2 YYREEE, per germline (reference sequence). This CDR3 is 14 amino acids long. In DNA form, the CDR3 reads TGTGCCAGCAGTGGGCAGGGGGAGGATCAGCCCCAGCATTTT. Protein sequence: CASSGQGEDQPQHF. The full variable domain, its missing parts supplied by reference TRBV5-4 and TRBJ1-5, is ETGVTQSPTHLIKTRGQQVTLRCSSQSGHNTVSWYQQALGQGPQFIFQYYREEENGRGNFPPRFSGLQFPNYSSELNVNALELDDSALYLCASSGQGEDQPQHFGDGTRLSIL.